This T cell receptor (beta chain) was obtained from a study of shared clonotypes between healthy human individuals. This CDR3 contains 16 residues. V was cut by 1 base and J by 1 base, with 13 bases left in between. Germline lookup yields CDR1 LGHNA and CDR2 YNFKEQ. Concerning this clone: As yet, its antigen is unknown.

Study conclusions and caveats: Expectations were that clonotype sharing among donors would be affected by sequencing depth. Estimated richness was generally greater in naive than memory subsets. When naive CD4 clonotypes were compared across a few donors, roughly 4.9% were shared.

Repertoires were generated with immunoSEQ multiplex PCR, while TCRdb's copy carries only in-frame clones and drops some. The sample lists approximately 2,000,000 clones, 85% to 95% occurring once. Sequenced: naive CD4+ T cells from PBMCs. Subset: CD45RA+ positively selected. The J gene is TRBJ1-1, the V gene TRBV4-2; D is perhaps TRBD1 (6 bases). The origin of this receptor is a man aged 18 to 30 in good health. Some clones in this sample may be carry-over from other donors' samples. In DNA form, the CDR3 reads TGTGCCAGCAGCCAAGCTAACCTACAGGGGAACACTGAAGCTTTCTTT. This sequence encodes CASSQANLQGNTEAFF.